This record looks at one TCR beta chain sequence and its context. What it binds is unknown. Trimming removed 2 bases at V and 5 bases at J, with 4 bases between. There are 11 residues in the CDR3. The germline CDR1 and CDR2 sequences are SGHAT and FQNNGV. This entry is derived from a study of cytomegalovirus exposure and HLA in healthy donors. Findings and caveats of the study: Common viral pathogens seemed, in a later analysis, to connect with several of the most significant clusters.

PCR employed 60 Vbeta and 13 Jbeta primers. The data were produced by immunoSEQ multiplex PCR, yet TCRdb's version contains in-frame clones alone and is incomplete. The sample has about 98,000 clones, over 70% seen once. The receptor was derived from a man younger than 35 in good health and CMV-seropositive. The V call is TRBV11-2, the J call TRBJ2-7; the D is unclear. The sample comprised PBMCs. In DNA form, the CDR3 reads TGTGCCAGCAGCTTACTCGACGAGCAGTACTTC. Translated: CASSLLDEQYF. Combining the CDR3 with reference TRBV11-2 and TRBJ2-7 gives the whole variable domain EAGVAQSPRYKIIEKRQSVAFWCNPISGHATLYWYQQILGQGPKLLIQFQNNGVVDDSQLPKDRFSAERLKGVDSTLKIQPAKLEDSAVYLCASSLLDEQYFGPGTRLTVT.